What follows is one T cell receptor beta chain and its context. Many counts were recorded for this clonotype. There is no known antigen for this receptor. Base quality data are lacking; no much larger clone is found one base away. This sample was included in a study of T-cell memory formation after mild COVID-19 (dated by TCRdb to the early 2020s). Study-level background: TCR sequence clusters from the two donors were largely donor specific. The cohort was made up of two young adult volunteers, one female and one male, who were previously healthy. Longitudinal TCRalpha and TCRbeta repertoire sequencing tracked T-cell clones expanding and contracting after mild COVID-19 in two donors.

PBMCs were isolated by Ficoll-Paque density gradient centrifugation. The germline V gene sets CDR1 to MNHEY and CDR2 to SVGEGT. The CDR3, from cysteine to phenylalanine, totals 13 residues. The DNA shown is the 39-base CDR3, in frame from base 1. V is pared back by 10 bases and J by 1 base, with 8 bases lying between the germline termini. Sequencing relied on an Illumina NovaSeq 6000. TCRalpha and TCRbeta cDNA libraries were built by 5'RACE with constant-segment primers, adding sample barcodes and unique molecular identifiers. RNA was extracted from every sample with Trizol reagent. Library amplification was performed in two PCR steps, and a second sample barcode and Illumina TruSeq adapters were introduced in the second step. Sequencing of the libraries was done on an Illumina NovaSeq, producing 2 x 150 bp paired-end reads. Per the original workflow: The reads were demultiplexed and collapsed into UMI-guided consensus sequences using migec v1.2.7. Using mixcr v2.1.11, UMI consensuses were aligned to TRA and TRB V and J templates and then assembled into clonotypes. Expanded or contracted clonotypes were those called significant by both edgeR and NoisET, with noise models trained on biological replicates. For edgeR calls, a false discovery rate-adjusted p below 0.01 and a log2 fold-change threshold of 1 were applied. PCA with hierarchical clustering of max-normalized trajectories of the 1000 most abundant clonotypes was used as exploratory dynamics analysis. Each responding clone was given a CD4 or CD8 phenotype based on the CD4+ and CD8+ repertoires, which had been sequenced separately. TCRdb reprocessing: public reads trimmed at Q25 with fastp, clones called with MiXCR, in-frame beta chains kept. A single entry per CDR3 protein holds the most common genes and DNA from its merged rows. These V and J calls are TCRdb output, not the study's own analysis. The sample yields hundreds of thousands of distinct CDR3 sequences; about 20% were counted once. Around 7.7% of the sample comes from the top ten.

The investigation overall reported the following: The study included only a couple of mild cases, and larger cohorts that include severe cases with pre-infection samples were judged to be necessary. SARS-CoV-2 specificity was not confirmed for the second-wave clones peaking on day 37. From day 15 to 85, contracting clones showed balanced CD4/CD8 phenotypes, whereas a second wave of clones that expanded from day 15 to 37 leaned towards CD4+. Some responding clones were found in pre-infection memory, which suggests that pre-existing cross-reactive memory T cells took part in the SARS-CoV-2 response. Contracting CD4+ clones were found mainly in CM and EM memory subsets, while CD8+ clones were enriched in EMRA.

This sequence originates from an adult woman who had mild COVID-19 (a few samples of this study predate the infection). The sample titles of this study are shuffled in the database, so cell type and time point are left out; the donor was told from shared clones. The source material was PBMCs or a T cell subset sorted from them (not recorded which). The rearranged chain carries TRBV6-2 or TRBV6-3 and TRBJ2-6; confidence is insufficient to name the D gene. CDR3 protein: CAIRASGANVLTF. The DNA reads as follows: TGTGCCATAAGGGCGTCTGGGGCCAACGTCCTGACTTTC.